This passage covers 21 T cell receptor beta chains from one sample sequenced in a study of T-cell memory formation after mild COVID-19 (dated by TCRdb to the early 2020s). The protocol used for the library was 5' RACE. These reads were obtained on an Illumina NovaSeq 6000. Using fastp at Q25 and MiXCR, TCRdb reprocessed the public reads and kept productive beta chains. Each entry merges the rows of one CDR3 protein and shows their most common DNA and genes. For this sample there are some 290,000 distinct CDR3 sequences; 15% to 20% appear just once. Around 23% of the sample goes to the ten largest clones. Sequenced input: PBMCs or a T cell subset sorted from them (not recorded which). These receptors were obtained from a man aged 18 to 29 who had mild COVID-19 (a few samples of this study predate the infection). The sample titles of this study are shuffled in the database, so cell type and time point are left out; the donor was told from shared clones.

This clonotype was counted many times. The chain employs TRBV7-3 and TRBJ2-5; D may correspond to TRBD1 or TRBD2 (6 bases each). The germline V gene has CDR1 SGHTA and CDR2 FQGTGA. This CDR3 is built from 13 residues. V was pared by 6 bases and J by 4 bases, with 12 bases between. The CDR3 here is CASSTGGAETQYF. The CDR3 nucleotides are TGTGCCAGCAGTACCGGGGGCGCAGAGACCCAGTACTTC.

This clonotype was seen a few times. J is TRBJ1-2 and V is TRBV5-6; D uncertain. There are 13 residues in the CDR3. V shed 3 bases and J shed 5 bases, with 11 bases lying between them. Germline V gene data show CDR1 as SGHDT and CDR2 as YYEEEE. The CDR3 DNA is TGTGCCAGCAGCTCTCGGGGATTTTATGGCTACACCTTC. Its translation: CASSSRGFYGYTF.

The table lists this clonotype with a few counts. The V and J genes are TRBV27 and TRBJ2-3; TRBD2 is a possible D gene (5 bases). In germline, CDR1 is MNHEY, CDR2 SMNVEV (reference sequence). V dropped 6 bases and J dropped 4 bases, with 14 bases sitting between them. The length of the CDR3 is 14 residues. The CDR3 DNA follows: TGTGCCAGCAGCCTACTAGTGGAGGCAGATACGCAGTATTTT. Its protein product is CASSLLVEADTQYF.

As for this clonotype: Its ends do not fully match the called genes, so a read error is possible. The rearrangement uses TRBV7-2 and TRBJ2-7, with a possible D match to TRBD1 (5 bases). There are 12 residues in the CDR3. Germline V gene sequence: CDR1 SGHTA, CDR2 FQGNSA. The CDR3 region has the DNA TGTGCCAGCAGCTTAGGTCAGGGCGCTAACCACTTC. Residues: CASSLGQGANHF.

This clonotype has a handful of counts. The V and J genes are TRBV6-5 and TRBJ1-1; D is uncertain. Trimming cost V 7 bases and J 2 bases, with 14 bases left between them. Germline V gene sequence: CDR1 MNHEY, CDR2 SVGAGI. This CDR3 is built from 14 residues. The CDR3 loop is CASIRSQANTEAFF. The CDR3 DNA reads TGTGCCAGCATTAGGAGCCAGGCTAACACTGAAGCTTTCTTT.

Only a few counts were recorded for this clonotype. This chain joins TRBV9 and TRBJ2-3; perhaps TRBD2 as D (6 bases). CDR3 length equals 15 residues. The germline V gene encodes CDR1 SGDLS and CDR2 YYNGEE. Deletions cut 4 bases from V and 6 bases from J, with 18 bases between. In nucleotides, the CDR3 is TGTGCCAGCAGCCAGGGTGGGCGGGGCGTCGATACGCAGTATTTT. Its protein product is CASSQGGRGVDTQYF.

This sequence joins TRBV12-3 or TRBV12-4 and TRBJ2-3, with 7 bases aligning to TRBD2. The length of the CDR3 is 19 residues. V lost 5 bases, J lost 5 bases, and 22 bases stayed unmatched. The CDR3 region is CASSDLRRGFPARRDTQYF. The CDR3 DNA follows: TGTGCCAGCAGTGACCTGAGGCGGGGGTTCCCCGCCCGACGAGATACGCAGTATTTT.

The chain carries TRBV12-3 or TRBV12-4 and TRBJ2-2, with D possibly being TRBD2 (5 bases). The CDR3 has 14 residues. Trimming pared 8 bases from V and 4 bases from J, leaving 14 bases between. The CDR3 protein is CASGPTRLTGELFF. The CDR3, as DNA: TGTGCCAGCGGGCCTACTAGGCTCACCGGGGAGCTGTTTTTT.

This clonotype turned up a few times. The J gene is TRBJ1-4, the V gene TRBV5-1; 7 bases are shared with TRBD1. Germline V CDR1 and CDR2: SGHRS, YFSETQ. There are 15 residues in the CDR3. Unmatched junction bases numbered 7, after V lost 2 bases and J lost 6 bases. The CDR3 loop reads CASSFRQGLDEKLFF. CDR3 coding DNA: TGCGCCAGCAGCTTCCGACAGGGTTTGGATGAAAAACTGTTTTTT.

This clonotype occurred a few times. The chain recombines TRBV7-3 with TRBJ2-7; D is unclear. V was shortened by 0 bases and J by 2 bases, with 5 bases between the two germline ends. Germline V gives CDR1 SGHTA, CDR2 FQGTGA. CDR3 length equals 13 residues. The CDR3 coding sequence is TGTGCCAGCAGCTTAACGGCCACCTACGAGCAGTACTTC. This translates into CASSLTATYEQYF.

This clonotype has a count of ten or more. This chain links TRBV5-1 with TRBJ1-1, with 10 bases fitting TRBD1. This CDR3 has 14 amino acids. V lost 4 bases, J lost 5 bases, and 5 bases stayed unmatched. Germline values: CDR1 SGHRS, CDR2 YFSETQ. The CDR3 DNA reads TGCGCCAGCAGCATTGGGACAGGGGAAACTGAAGCTTTCTTT. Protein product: CASSIGTGETEAFF.

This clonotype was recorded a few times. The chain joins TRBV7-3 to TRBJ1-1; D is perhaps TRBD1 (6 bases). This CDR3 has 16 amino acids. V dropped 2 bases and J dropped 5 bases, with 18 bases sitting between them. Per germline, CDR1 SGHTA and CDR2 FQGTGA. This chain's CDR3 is CASSLAGDRSQTEAFF. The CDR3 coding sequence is TGTGCCAGCAGCTTAGCAGGGGACCGAAGCCAGACTGAAGCTTTCTTT.

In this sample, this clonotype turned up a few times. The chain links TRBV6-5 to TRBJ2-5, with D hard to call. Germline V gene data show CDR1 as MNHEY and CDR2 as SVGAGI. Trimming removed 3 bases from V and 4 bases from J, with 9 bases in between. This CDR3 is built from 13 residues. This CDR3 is CASSYSLRETQYF. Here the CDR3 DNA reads TGTGCCAGCAGTTATTCGCTGAGAGAGACCCAGTACTTC.

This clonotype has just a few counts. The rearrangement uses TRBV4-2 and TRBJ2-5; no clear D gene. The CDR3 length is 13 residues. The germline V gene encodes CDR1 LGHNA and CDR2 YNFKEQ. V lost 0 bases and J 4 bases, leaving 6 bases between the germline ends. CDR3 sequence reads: CASSQDNGETQYF. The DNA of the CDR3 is TGTGCCAGCAGCCAAGATAACGGAGAGACCCAGTACTTC.

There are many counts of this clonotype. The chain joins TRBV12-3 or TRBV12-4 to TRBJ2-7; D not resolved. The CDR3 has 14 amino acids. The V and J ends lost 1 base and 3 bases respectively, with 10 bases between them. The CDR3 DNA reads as TGTGCCAGCAGTTTAGGGCTCATAAACTACGAGCAGTACGTC. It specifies CASSLGLINYEQYV.

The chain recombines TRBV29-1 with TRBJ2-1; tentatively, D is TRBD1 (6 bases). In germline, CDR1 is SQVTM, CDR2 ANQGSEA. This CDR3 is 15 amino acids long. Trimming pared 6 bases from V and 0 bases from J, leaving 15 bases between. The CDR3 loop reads CSVVSGVSSYNEQFF. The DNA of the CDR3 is TGCAGCGTCGTATCAGGGGTTAGCTCCTACAATGAGCAGTTCTTC.

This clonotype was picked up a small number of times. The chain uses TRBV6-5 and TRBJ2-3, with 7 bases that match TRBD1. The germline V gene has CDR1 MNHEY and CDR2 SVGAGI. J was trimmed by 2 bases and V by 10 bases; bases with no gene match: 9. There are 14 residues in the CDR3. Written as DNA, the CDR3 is TGTGCCACCACCTTAGGGGGCTACACAGATACGCAGTATTTT. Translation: CATTLGGYTDTQYF.

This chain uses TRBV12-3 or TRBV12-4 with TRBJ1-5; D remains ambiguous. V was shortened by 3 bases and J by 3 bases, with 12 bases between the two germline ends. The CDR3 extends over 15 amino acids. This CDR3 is CASSFGTVDNQPQHF. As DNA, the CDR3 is TGTGCCAGCAGTTTTGGAACGGTGGACAATCAGCCCCAGCATTTT.

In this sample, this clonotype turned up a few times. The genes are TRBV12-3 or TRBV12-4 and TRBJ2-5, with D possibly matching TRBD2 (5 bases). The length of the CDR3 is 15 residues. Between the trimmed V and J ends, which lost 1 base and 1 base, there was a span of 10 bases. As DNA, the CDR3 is TGTGCCAGCAGTTTAGGGGAGTCCCCCCAAGAGACCCAGTACTTC. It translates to CASSLGESPQETQYF.

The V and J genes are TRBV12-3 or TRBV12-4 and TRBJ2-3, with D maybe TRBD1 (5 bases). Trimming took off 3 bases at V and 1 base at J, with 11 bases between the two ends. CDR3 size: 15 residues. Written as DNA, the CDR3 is TGTGCCAGCAGTTTCCCGAGCAGGGGCACAGATACGCAGTATTTT. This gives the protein CASSFPSRGTDTQYF.

As DNA, the CDR3 is TGTGCCAGCAGCCGGGATTATGCTAATGAAAAACTGTTTTTT. Amino acids: CASSRDYANEKLFF. The chain has TRBV5-4 and TRBJ1-4, with D unresolved. V gave up 4 bases and J gave up 3 bases, with 10 bases separating them. The germline V gene encodes CDR1 SGHNT and CDR2 YYREEE (reference sequence). The CDR3 spans 14 residues.